The clone carrying this T cell receptor (beta chain) was counted only a few times. These data originate in a study of T cells in tuberculosis. Sequencing was performed with immunoSEQ multiplex PCR; in TCRdb, only in-frame clones are kept and a portion is missing. Of tens of thousands of clones in the sample, 80% to 95% were seen once. Time point denoted: new active TB diagnosis, blood taken before or within 7 days of starting treatment. Germline values: CDR1 SGHRS, CDR2 YFSETQ. V trimming: 0 bases; J trimming: 7 bases; junction bases outside the gene matches: 5. The CDR3 is made up of 15 amino acids. This specimen consisted of PBMCs, obtained at tuberculosis diagnosis. The V and J genes are TRBV5-1 and TRBJ1-5; 9 positions agree with TRBD1. This clonotype originated in an adult with tuberculosis. The CDR3 reads CASSLGSTGGQPQHF. The CDR3 DNA is TGCGCCAGCAGCTTGGGCTCGACAGGGGGACAGCCCCAGCATTTT. Variable domain in full (rest from reference TRBV5-1 and TRBJ1-5): KAGVTQTPRYLIKTRGQQVTLSCSPISGHRSVSWYQQTPGQGLQFLFEYFSETQRNKGNFPGRFSGRQFSNSRSEMNVSTLELGDSALYLCASSLGSTGGQPQHFGDGTRLSIL.